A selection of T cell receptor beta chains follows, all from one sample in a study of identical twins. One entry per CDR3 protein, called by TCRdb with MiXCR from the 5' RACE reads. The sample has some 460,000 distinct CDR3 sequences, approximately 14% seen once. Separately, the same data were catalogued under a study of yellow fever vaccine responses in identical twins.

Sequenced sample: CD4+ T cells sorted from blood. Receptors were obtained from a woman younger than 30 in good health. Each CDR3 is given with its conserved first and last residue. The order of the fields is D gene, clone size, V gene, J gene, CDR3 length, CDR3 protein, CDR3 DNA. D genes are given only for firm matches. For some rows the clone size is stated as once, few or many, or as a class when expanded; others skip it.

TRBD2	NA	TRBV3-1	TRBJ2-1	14	CASSQIAGLVEQFF	TGTGCCAGCAGCCAAATAGCGGGTTTGGTTGAGCAGTTCTTC
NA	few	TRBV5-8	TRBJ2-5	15	CASSFYRTQEATQYF	TGTGCCAGCAGCTTTTACCGGACTCAAGAAGCGACCCAGTACTTC
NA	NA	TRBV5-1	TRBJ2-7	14	CASSPMGTPYEQYF	TGCGCCAGCAGCCCAATGGGGACACCCTACGAGCAGTACTTC
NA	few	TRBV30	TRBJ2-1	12	CAWSAASDEQFF	TGTGCCTGGAGTGCGGCTAGCGATGAGCAGTTCTTC
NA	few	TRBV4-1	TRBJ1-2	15	CASSQFSLANYGYTF	TGCGCCAGCAGCCAGTTCAGCTTAGCTAACTATGGCTACACCTTC
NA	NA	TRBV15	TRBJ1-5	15	CATSREGGGNQPQHF	TGTGCCACCAGCAGAGAGGGGGGTGGCAATCAGCCCCAGCATTTT
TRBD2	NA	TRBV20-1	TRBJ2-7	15	CRAGSGSKTFYEQYF	TGCAGAGCCGGTAGCGGGAGTAAAACCTTCTACGAGCAGTACTTC
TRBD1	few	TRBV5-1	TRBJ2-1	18	CASSGISDPGQGYNEQFF	TGCGCCAGCAGCGGAATATCCGATCCGGGACAGGGCTACAATGAGCAGTTCTTC
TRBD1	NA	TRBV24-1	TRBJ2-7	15	CATSGGGTGRYEQYF	TGTGCCACCAGTGGGGGGGGGACAGGGAGGTACGAGCAGTACTTC
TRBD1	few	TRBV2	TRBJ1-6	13	CVSGDRGSSPLHF	TGTGTCAGCGGAGACAGGGGCAGTTCACCCCTCCACTTT
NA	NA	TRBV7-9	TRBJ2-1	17	CASSFGSKGTGNNEQFF	TGTGCCAGCAGCTTCGGATCAAAAGGGACTGGAAACAATGAGCAGTTCTTC
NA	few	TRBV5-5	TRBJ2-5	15	CASSLARAGQETQYF	TGTGCCAGCAGCTTGGCTCGGGCAGGGCAAGAGACCCAGTACTTC
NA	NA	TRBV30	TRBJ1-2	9	CAWRGGYTF	TGTGCCTGGAGGGGTGGCTACACCTTC
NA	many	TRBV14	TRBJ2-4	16	CASSQEVWAPRNIQYF	TGTGCCAGCAGCCAAGAGGTGTGGGCCCCCCGAAACATTCAGTACTTC
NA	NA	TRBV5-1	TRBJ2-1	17	CASSLFRSASSYNEQFF	TGCGCCAGCAGCTTGTTTAGGTCTGCGAGCTCCTACAATGAGCAGTTCTTC
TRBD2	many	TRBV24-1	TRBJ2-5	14	CATSGLAEEETQYF	TGTGCCACCAGTGGACTAGCGGAAGAAGAGACCCAGTACTTC
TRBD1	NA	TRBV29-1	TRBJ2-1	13	CSVGGQGYNEQFF	TGCAGCGTGGGGGGACAGGGATACAATGAGCAGTTCTTC
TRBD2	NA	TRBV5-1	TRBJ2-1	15	CASSFTSGGANEQFF	TGCGCCAGCAGCTTTACTAGCGGGGGGGCGAATGAGCAGTTCTTC